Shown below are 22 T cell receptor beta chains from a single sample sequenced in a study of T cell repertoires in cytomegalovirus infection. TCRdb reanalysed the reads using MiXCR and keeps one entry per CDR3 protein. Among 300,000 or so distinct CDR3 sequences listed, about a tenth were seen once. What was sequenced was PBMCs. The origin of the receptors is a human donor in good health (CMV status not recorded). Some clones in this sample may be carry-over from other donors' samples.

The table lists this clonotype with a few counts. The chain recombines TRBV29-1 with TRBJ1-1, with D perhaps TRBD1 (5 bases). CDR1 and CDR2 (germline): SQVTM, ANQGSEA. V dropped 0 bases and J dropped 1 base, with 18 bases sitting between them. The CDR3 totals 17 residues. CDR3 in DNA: TGCAGCGTTGAAGATTCAGCCCCCGGGACTAGGAACACTGAAGCTTTCTTT. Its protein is CSVEDSAPGTRNTEAFF.

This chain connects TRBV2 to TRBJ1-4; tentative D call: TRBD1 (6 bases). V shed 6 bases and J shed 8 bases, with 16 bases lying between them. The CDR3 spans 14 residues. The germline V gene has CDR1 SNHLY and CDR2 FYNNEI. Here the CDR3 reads CASRPPGGGEKLFF. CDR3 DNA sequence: TGTGCCAGCAGACCCCCAGGAGGGGGAGAAAAACTGTTTTTT.

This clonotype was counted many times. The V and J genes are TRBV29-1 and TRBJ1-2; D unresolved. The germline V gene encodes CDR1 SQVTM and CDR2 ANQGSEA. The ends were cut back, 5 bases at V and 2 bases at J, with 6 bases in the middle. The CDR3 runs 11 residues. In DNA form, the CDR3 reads TGCAGCGTTTCTCACAACTATGGCTACACCTTC. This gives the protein CSVSHNYGYTF.

CDR3 in amino acids: CASSYYRAGKETQYF. The CDR3 DNA reads as TGTGCCAGCAGTTACTATAGGGCAGGAAAAGAGACCCAGTACTTC. This chain links TRBV6-2 or TRBV6-3 with TRBJ2-5; no definite D call. The CDR3 is 15 residues long. With 1 base removed from V and 3 bases from J, the gap between germline ends came to 12 bases. Germline V gene sequence: CDR1 MNHEY, CDR2 SVGEGT.

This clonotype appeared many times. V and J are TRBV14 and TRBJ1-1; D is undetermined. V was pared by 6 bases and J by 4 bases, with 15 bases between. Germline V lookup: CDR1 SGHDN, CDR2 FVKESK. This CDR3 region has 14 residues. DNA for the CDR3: TGTGCCAGCAGACACTCGGACTCGATCACTGAAGCTTTCTTT. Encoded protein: CASRHSDSITEAFF.

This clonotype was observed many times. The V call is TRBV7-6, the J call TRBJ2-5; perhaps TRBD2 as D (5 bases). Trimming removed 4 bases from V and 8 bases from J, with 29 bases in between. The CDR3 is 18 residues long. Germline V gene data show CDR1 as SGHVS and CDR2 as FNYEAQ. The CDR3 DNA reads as TGTGCCAGCAGCTCCCCTTTGGGGTTAGGGCCCTTCGGAGGAACCCAGTACTTC. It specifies CASSSPLGLGPFGGTQYF.

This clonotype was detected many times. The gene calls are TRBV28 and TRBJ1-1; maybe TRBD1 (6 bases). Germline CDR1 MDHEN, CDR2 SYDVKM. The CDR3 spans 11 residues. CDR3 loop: CSGQSNTEAFF. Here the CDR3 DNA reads TGTTCGGGACAATCGAACACTGAAGCTTTCTTT.

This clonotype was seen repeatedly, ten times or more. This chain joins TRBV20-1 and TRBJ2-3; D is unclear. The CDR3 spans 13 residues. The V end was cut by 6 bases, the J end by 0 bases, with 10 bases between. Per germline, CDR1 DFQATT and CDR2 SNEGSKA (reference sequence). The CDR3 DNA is TGCAGTGCCAAGGATTGGAGCACAGATACGCAGTATTTT. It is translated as CSAKDWSTDTQYF.

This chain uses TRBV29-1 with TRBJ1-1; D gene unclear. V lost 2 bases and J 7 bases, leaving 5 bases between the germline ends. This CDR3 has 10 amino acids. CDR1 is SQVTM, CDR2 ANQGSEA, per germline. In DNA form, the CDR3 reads TGCAGCGTTGAAACAGTTGAAGCTTTCTTT. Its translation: CSVETVEAFF.

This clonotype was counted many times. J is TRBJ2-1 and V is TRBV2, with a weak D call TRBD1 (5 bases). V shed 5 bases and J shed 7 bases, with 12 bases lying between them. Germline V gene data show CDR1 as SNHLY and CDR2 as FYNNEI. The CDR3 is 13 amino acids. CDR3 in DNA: TGTGCCAGCAGTTACGTCAGGGAAAATGAGCAGTTCTTC. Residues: CASSYVRENEQFF.

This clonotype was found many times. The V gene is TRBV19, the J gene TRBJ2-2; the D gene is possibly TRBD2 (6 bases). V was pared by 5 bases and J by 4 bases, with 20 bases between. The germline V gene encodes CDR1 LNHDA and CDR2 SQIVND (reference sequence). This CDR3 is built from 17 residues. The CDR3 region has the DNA TGTGCCAGTAGTTCAAGTTGGAGGGCAGAGGGCACCGGGGAGCTGTTTTTT. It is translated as CASSSSWRAEGTGELFF. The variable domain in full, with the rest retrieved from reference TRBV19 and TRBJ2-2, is DGGITQSPKYLFRKEGQNVTLSCEQNLNHDAMYWYRQDPGQGLRLIYYSQIVNDFQKGDIAEGYSVSREKKESFPLTVTSAQKNPTAFYLCASSSSWRAEGTGELFFGEGSRLTVL.

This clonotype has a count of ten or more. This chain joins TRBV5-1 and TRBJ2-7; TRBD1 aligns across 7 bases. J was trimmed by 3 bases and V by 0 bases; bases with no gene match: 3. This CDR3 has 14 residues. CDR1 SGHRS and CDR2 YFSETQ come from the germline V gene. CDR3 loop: CASSLAAGGYEQYV. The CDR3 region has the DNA TGCGCCAGCAGCTTGGCTGCAGGGGGCTACGAGCAGTACGTC.

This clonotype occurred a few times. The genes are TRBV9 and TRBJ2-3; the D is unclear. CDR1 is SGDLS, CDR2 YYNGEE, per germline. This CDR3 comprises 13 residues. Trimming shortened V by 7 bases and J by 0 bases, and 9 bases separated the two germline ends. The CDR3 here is CASGRYSTDTQYF. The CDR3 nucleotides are TGTGCCAGCGGAAGGTATAGCACAGATACGCAGTATTTT. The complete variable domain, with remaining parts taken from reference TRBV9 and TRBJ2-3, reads DSGVTQTPKHLITATGQRVTLRCSPRSGDLSVYWYQQSLDQGLQFLIQYYNGEERAKGNILERFSAQQFPDLHSELNLSSLELGDSALYFCASGRYSTDTQYFGPGTRLTVL.

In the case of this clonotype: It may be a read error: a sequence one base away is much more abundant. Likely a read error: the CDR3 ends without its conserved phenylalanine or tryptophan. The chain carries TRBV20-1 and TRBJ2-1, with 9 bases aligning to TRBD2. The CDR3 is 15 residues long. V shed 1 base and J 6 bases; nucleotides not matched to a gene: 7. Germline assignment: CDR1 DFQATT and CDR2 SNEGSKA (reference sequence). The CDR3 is CSARAAGGLINEQFY. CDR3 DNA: TGCAGTGCTAGAGCGGCGGGGGGGCTTATCAATGAGCAGTTCTAC.

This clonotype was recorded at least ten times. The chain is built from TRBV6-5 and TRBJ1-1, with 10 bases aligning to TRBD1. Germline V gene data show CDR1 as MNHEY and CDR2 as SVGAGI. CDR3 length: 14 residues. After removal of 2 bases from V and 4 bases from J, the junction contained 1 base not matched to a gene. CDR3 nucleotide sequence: TGTGCCAGCAGTTACCGGACAGGGGGCACTGAAGCTTTCTTT. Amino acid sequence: CASSYRTGGTEAFF.

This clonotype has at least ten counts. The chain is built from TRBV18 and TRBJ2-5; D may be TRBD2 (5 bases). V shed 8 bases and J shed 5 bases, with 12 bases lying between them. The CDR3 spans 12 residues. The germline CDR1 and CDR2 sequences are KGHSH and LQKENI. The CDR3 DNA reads TGTGCCAGCAGCCCTAGCAGGGAGACCCAGTACTTC. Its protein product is CASSPSRETQYF. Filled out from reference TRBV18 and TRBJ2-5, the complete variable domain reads NAGVMQNPRHLVRRRGQEARLRCSPMKGHSHVYWYRQLPEEGLKFMVYLQKENIIDESGMPKERFSAEFPKEGPSILRIQQVVRGDSAAYFCASSPSRETQYFGPGTRLLVL.

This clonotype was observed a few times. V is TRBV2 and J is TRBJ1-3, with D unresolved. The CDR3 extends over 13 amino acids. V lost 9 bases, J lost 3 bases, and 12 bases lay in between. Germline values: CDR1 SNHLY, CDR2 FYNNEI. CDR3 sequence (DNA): TGTGCCAGGCGTGAGGGTGGTGGAAACACCATATATTTT. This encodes CARREGGGNTIYF.

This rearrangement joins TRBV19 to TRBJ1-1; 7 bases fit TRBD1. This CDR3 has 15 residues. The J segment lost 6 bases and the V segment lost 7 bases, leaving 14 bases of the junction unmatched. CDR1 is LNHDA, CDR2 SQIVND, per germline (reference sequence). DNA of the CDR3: TGTGCCAGTACCCCTACAGGGGAGGGGAGACCTGAAGCTTTCTTT. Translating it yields CASTPTGEGRPEAFF.

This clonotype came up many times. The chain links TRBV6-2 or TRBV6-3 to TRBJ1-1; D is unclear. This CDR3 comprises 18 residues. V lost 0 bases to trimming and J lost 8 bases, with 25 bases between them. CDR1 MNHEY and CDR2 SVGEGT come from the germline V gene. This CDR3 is CASSYSSPTAGGWSEAFF. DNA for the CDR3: TGTGCCAGCAGTTACTCGAGTCCCACAGCTGGTGGCTGGTCGGAAGCTTTCTTT.

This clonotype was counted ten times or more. CDR3 in DNA: TGCAGTGCTCCGGACAGAAATTTCACCGGGGAGCTGTTTTTT. Translation: CSAPDRNFTGELFF. The chain recombines TRBV20-1 with TRBJ2-2; D is possibly TRBD1 (6 bases). CDR1 is DFQATT and CDR2 is SNEGSKA in the germline V gene (reference sequence). V lost 5 bases, J lost 4 bases, and 14 bases lay in between. This CDR3 is 14 amino acids long.

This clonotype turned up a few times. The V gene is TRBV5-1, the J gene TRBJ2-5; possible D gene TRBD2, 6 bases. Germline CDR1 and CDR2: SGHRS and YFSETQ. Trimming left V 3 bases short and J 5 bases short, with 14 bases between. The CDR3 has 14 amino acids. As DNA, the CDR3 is TGCGCCAGCAGCTCTAGCAGGGAGGTCGAGACCCAGTACTTC. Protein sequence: CASSSSREVETQYF. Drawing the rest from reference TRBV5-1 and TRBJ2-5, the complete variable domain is KAGVTQTPRYLIKTRGQQVTLSCSPISGHRSVSWYQQTPGQGLQFLFEYFSETQRNKGNFPGRFSGRQFSNSRSEMNVSTLELGDSALYLCASSSSREVETQYFGPGTRLLVL.

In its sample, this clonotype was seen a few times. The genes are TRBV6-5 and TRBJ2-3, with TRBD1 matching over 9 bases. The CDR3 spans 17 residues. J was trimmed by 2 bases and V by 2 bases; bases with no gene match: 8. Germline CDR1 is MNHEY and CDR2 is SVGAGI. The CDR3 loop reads CASSYTTGQGPTDTQYF. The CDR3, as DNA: TGTGCCAGCAGTTACACCACTGGACAGGGGCCCACAGATACGCAGTATTTT.